This TCR beta chain was obtained from a study of tumor-infiltrating lymphocytes in primary liver carcinoma. Overall study: Male and female patients aged 30 to 69 years made up the cohort. Study-level findings and limits: Relative to tumor region pairs, the tumor-adjacent and tumor-blood pairs showed overlap that was lower.

RNA and DNA were co-extracted from about 19-30 mg of unsorted bulk tissue. Starting material of around 460 ng total RNA yielded TCR beta cDNA via a constant-region primer. It was through three nested multiplex PCR rounds of slightly modified ARM-PCR that TCR beta libraries arose. The first two PCR rounds, around 10 cycles each, used TRBV1-TRBV30 forward primers and a C-beta reverse primer. One entry per CDR3 protein, called by TCRdb with MiXCR from the multiplex PCR reads. The profile shows approximately 79,000 distinct CDR3 sequences, roughly three quarters of them singletons. In germline, CDR1 is ENHRY, CDR2 SYGVKD. The CDR3 is made up of 16 amino acids. Points on this clonotype: Antigen unknown. One end of the junction does not line up with germline, which may come from a read error.

The clonotype was recovered from a man in his forties with primary liver carcinoma and hepatitis B virus infection. The sequenced sample was liver tumor tissue from sampling region 4. Specified subset: tumor region T4, right-lateral pole. This chain links TRBV10-3 with TRBJ2-1; 8 bases fit TRBD1. As DNA, the CDR3 is TGTGCCATCAGCGGATACAGGGGGGAGTCCCACAATGAGCAGTCCTTC. This sequence encodes CAISGYRGESHNEQSF.